Listed below are T cell receptor beta chains from one sample, sequenced in a study of human T cells and chemical hapten exposure. TCRdb re-called the RACE reads with MiXCR, one entry per CDR3 protein. The sample has 380,000 or so distinct CDR3 sequences, 5.5% seen once. Sequencing used whole blood, obtained in connection with sensitization to the hapten diphenylcyclopropenone (DPC). All receptors come from a woman in her late teens or twenties with alopecia areata. Some clones in this sample may be carry-over from other donors' samples. Both conserved end residues are part of each CDR3. A D gene is named only where the DNA matches it firmly. A row's size may be missing; if present it is once, few, many or a size class.

D gene	clone size	V gene	J gene	CDR3 protein	CDR3 DNA
.	.	TRBV4-3	TRBJ2-3	CASSQDAAFTDTQYF	TGCGCCAGCAGCCAAGACGCGGCCTTCACAGATACGCAGTATTTT
.	few	TRBV4-1	TRBJ1-1	CASSQFQGLPNTEAFF	TGCGCCAGCAGCCAATTCCAGGGACTTCCGAACACTGAAGCTTTCTTT
TRBD1	many	TRBV29-1	TRBJ1-1	CSVPARDRDTEAFF	TGCAGCGTCCCCGCCCGAGACAGGGACACTGAAGCTTTCTTT
.	.	TRBV12-3/TRBV12-4	TRBJ1-2	CASSYFPNYGYTF	TGTGCCAGCAGTTATTTCCCTAACTATGGCTACACCTTC
.	.	TRBV6-5	TRBJ2-5	CASSYMPGQQETQYF	TGTGCCAGCAGTTACATGCCGGGGCAGCAAGAGACCCAGTACTTC
TRBD2	many	TRBV14	TRBJ2-7	CASSQDRWGSGDYEQYF	TGTGCCAGCAGCCAAGACAGGTGGGGCAGCGGGGACTACGAGCAGTACTTC
TRBD1	few	TRBV15	TRBJ1-2	CATSSPGTGIHTF	TGTGCCACCAGCAGCCCCGGGACAGGGATCCACACCTTC
.	few	TRBV11-1	TRBJ2-3	CASSLGRSVRDTQYF	TGTGCCAGCAGCTTAGGTCGGTCAGTGAGGGATACGCAGTATTTT
TRBD1	many	TRBV20-1	TRBJ2-5	CSARYGTGLGETQYF	TGCAGTGCTAGATATGGGACAGGTCTGGGGGAGACCCAGTACTTC
.	many	TRBV7-9	TRBJ1-6	CASSLGQGSSPLHF	TGTGCCAGCAGCTTAGGGCAGGGAAGTTCACCCCTCCACTTT
TRBD1	many	TRBV20-1	TRBJ1-6	CSVVGQGGSPLHF	TGCAGTGTCGTCGGACAGGGGGGTTCACCCCTCCACTTT
.	many	TRBV12-5	TRBJ1-3	CASGLETGNTIYF	TGTGCTAGTGGTTTGGAGACTGGAAACACCATATATTTT
.	.	TRBV3-1	TRBJ1-1	CASSQGQGEAFF	TGTGCCAGCAGCCAAGGGCAGGGAGAAGCTTTCTTT
.	.	TRBV10-3	TRBJ1-2	CAISEKEASGYTF	TGTGCCATCAGTGAGAAAGAGGCGTCGGGCTACACCTTC
.	few	TRBV7-6	TRBJ1-2	CASSFDPNYGYTF	TGTGCCAGCAGCTTCGATCCTAACTATGGCTACACCTTC
TRBD2	.	TRBV6-2/TRBV6-3	TRBJ2-1	CASSYSKGLAAYNEQFF	TGTGCCAGCAGTTACTCCAAGGGACTAGCGGCCTACAATGAGCAGTTCTTC
.	many	TRBV7-2	TRBJ2-2	CASSLGTDLYTGELFF	TGTGCCAGCAGCTTAGGGACGGATCTTTACACCGGGGAGCTGTTTTTT
TRBD1	.	TRBV25-1	TRBJ1-4	CASSPRTGKGEKLFF	TGTGCCAGCAGCCCCAGGACAGGGAAGGGTGAAAAACTGTTTTTT
.	many	TRBV6-5	TRBJ2-3	CASSYGGGFTDTQYF	TGTGCCAGCAGTTACGGAGGGGGATTCACAGATACGCAGTATTTT
TRBD1	many	TRBV25-1	TRBJ2-6	CASSTVHQGAGANVLTF	TGTGCCAGCAGCACCGTACATCAGGGGGCTGGGGCCAACGTCCTGACTTTC
.	few	TRBV18	TRBJ2-3	CASSPTGRDTQYF	TGTGCCAGCTCACCGACAGGACGCGATACGCAGTATTTT
.	many	TRBV20-1	TRBJ2-3	CSAREWTSTDTQYF	TGCAGTGCTAGGGAGTGGACTAGCACAGATACGCAGTATTTT
TRBD2	once	TRBV5-1	TRBJ2-3	CASSRPTSGGPADTQYF	TGCGCCAGCAGCCGCCCCACTAGCGGGGGGCCAGCAGATACGCAGTATTTT